The rows below give T cell receptor beta chains drawn from one sample of a study of blood T cell dynamics during melanoma immunotherapy. The data were produced by immunoSEQ multiplex PCR, yet TCRdb's version contains in-frame clones alone and is incomplete. The repertoire has approximately 11,000 clones, 70% to 90% of them found once; the top ten carry 15% to 20%. The sequences come from blood, collected from a patient treated with checkpoint blockade. The receptors derive from a human donor with melanoma. The CDR3 runs from the conserved cysteine through the conserved F or W. A D gene is named only where the DNA matches it firmly. The size field is filled for only some rows; it gives once, few, many or a size class.

.	14	TRBV19	TRBJ2-7	TRBD1	TGTGCCAGTAGTATTGGGACAGGGGGCTACGAGCAGTACTTC	CASSIGTGGYEQYF
once	13	TRBV29-1	TRBJ1-2	.	TGCAGCGTGTCCGGGCAGGGTAACTATGGCTACACCTTC	CSVSGQGNYGYTF
few	13	TRBV30	TRBJ2-1	TRBD2	TGTGCCTGGAGGCTAGCGGGAGGCAATGAGCAGTTCTTC	CAWRLAGGNEQFF
few	16	TRBV11-1	TRBJ2-3	TRBD2	TGTGCCAGCAGCTTCAAACTAGCGGGAGTGACAGATACGCAGTATTTT	CASSFKLAGVTDTQYF
.	13	TRBV29-1	TRBJ1-2	TRBD1	TGCAGCGTGATGGGGCAGGGGGACTATGGCTACACCTTC	CSVMGQGDYGYTF
once	11	TRBV6-6	TRBJ2-5	.	TGTGCCAGCAGTTACGGGGAAACCCAGTACTTC	CASSYGETQYF
once	18	TRBV28	TRBJ1-1	TRBD1	TGTGCCAGCAGTTTATTCGGACAGGCAAACCGCGTGAACACTGAAGCTTTCTTT	CASSLFGQANRVNTEAFF
.	14	TRBV5-5	TRBJ1-6	TRBD1	TGTGCCAGCAGCCAGGGACAGGGTAATTCACCCCTCCACTTT	CASSQGQGNSPLHF
.	18	TRBV5-1	TRBJ1-6	.	TGCGCCAGCAGCCCGGGGACTTCCCGGAGCTCCTATAATTCACCCCTCCACTTT	CASSPGTSRSSYNSPLHF
.	16	TRBV7-6	TRBJ2-2	.	TGTGCCAGCAGCTTATTTTATCCCTCGGGGACCGGGGAGCTGTTTTTT	CASSLFYPSGTGELFF
few	12	TRBV29-1	TRBJ1-2	TRBD1	TGCAGCGTCGACAGGGAGGAGGTTGGCTACACCTTC	CSVDREEVGYTF
.	15	TRBV7-2	TRBJ1-5	.	TGTGCCAGCAGCTTAGGGGACACAGCAGGACAGCCCCAGCATTTT	CASSLGDTAGQPQHF
.	15	TRBV29-1	TRBJ2-2	.	TGCAGCGTTGAAGGGGTGTCCGCGCACACCGGGGAGCTGTTTTTT	CSVEGVSAHTGELFF
.	17	TRBV18	TRBJ2-4	TRBD1	TGTGCCAGCTCACCACCGAGAACAGGGGCTGCCAAAAACATTCAGTACTTC	CASSPPRTGAAKNIQYF
.	17	TRBV4-2	TRBJ1-6	.	TGTGCCAGCAGCCAAGAAGGCCCGGGGAACAGGAATTCACCCCTCCACTTT	CASSQEGPGNRNSPLHF
.	13	TRBV7-9	TRBJ1-1	.	TGTGCCAGCAGCATGGAGGTAAACACTGAAGCTTTCTTT	CASSMEVNTEAFF
.	15	TRBV7-3	TRBJ2-3	TRBD1	TGTGCCAGCAGCGCCAGGACAGGGAGTGCAGATACGCAGTATTTT	CASSARTGSADTQYF
.	15	TRBV5-1	TRBJ2-7	.	TGTGCCAGCAGCTTCCCGGGACCCACGTCCTACGAGCAGTACTTC	CASSFPGPTSYEQYF
.	14	TRBV6-1	TRBJ1-5	.	TGTGCCAGCAGCTCCCGGGGGCTAGGCCAGCCCCAGCATTTT	CASSSRGLGQPQHF
once	12	TRBV28	TRBJ1-2	.	TGTGCCAGCAGCCAGAGGGGCTATGGCTACACCTTC	CASSQRGYGYTF
.	15	TRBV4-2	TRBJ2-3	.	TGTGCCAGCAGCCAAGTTGGTAGAAGCACAGATACGCAGTATTTT	CASSQVGRSTDTQYF
.	14	TRBV11-2	TRBJ2-1	.	TGTGCCAGCAGCTTAGATCTCGGGCCCAACGAGCAGTTCTTC	CASSLDLGPNEQFF
.	15	TRBV19	TRBJ1-5	.	TGTGCCAGTAGTAGGGGGGGAGAAGGCAATCAGCCCCAGCATTTT	CASSRGGEGNQPQHF
.	18	TRBV7-8	TRBJ2-1	TRBD2	TGTGCCAGCAGCTTTCACCCCGGGACTAGCGCTTCCTACAATGAGCAGTTCTTC	CASSFHPGTSASYNEQFF
.	15	TRBV10-2	TRBJ2-3	.	TGCGCCAGCCTTAGGGGGGGTAGGATCACAGATACGCAGTATTTT	CASLRGGRITDTQYF
once	18	TRBV27	TRBJ2-5	TRBD1	TGTGCCAGCAGCTTATACGCGGGTGACAGGGTGGACCAAGAGACCCAGTACTTC	CASSLYAGDRVDQETQYF
.	13	TRBV11-2	TRBJ2-3	.	TGTGCCAGCAGCTTAGGATGGGACGGGTTGCAGTATTTT	CASSLGWDGLQYF
.	12	TRBV6-6	TRBJ1-5	.	TGTGCCAGCAGGAGGGCTTATCAGCCCCAGCATTTT	CASRRAYQPQHF
.	18	TRBV7-9	TRBJ2-2	TRBD2	TGTGCCAGCAGCCGCGGGACTAGCGGGGGGCCTAACACCGGGGAGCTGTTTTTT	CASSRGTSGGPNTGELFF
once	14	TRBV6-1	TRBJ2-5	.	TGTGCCAGCAGTGAAGATCGACAGATGGAGACCCAGTACTTC	CASSEDRQMETQYF
few	12	TRBV10-1	TRBJ1-6	.	TGCGCCAGCAGTGATAATAATTCACCCCTCCACTTT	CASSDNNSPLHF
.	16	TRBV28	TRBJ1-6	TRBD1	TGTGCCAGCAGTGACACGGGACAGGGTTCATATTCACCCCTCCACTTT	CASSDTGQGSYSPLHF
.	14	TRBV7-2	TRBJ2-1	TRBD2	TGTGCCAGCAGCTTCTCGGGAGGGGCCAATGAGCAGTTCTTC	CASSFSGGANEQFF
.	16	TRBV11-2	TRBJ2-3	TRBD2	TGTGCCAGCAGCCCCCGGGCTAGCGGGATGACAGATACGCAGTATTTT	CASSPRASGMTDTQYF
.	14	TRBV5-1	TRBJ1-1	.	TGCGCCAGCAGCCCGAGGGCAGGGAACACTGAAGCTTTCTTT	CASSPRAGNTEAFF
.	16	TRBV5-4	TRBJ2-1	TRBD2	TGTGCCAGCAGCCCGGCCCAAGCGGGAGGCTACAATGAGCAGTTCTTC	CASSPAQAGGYNEQFF
.	14	TRBV6-1	TRBJ1-3	TRBD1	TGTGCCAGCAGCCGGGACAGCTCTGGAAACACCATATATTTT	CASSRDSSGNTIYF
few	13	TRBV7-3	TRBJ1-1	.	TGTGCCAGCTCAGATGGGTTGAACACTGAAGCTTTCTTT	CASSDGLNTEAFF
.	13	TRBV29-1	TRBJ2-1	.	TGCAGCGTTGTCCGCCTTACCTACAATGAGCAGTTCTTC	CSVVRLTYNEQFF
.	15	TRBV15	TRBJ1-5	TRBD1	TGTGCCACCAGCAGAGATGGACAGGTTAATCAGCCCCAGCATTTT	CATSRDGQVNQPQHF
.	19	TRBV14	TRBJ1-2	TRBD1	TGTGCCAGCAGTCAGAAGAGAACGACAGGGGCGACCTCTAACTATGGCTACACCTTC	CASSQKRTTGATSNYGYTF
.	15	TRBV11-3	TRBJ2-1	.	TGTGCCAGCAGCTTAGAGAGAGGCCCCTACAATGAGCAGTTCTTC	CASSLERGPYNEQFF
.	11	TRBV20-1	TRBJ1-2	.	TGCAGTGCTAGAGATGAGGAGGGCTACACCTTC	CSARDEEGYTF
few	15	TRBV10-3	TRBJ2-2	TRBD1	TGTGCCATCAGGGCGGGACAGGGGGCTTCCGGGGAGCTGTTTTTT	CAIRAGQGASGELFF
.	15	TRBV4-3	TRBJ1-2	.	TGCGCCAGCAGCCAAGACACAGGGCAGACCTATGGCTACACCTTC	CASSQDTGQTYGYTF
.	15	TRBV6-5	TRBJ2-6	.	TGTGCCAGCAGCTGGGTTAGCTCTGGGGCCAACGTCCTGACTTTC	CASSWVSSGANVLTF
.	14	TRBV5-8	TRBJ1-1	TRBD1	TGTGCCAGCAGCATAGGACAGGCCTACACTGAAGCTTTCTTT	CASSIGQAYTEAFF
.	13	TRBV10-3	TRBJ2-7	.	TGTGCCATTTTATCACAGGGTTCCTACGAGCAGTACTTC	CAILSQGSYEQYF